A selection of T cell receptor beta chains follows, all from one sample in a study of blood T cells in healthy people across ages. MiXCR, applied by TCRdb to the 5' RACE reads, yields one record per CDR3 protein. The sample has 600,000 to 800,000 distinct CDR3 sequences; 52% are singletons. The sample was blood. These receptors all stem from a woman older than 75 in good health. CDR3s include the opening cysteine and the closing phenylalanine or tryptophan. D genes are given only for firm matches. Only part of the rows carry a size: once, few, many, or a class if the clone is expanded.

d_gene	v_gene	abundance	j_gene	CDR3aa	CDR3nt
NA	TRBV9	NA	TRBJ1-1	CASSPNAQAKGNTEAFF	TGTGCCAGCAGCCCAAACGCACAGGCCAAGGGGAACACTGAAGCTTTCTTT
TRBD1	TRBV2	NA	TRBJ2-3	CASRQKSGQGLGTDTQYF	TGTGCCAGCAGACAAAAATCGGGACAGGGGTTGGGCACAGATACGCAGTATTTT
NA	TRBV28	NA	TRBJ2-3	CASSGQLHSTDTQYF	TGTGCCAGCAGTGGCCAGCTGCATAGCACAGATACGCAGTATTTT
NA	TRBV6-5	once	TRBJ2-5	CASSYTLLTEQYF	TGTGCCAGCAGTTACACCTTGTTGACAGAGCAGTACTTC
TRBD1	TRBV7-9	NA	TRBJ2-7	CASSSQGDSSYNEQYF	TGTGCCAGCAGCTCCCAGGGGGACAGCTCCTACAATGAGCAGTACTTC
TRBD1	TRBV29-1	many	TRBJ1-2	CSVSDRGYGYTF	TGCAGCGTCTCGGACAGGGGCTATGGCTACACCTTC
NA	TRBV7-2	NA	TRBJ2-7	CASSLETSSYEQYF	TGTGCCAGCAGCTTAGAGACCAGCTCCTACGAGCAGTACTTC
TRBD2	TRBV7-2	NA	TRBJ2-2	CASSLVLAATGELFF	TGTGCCAGCAGCTTAGTACTAGCGGCCACCGGGGAGCTGTTTTTT
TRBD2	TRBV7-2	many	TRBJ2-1	CASSPAGRSRNEQFF	TGTGCCAGCAGCCCAGCGGGAAGGTCAAGGAATGAGCAGTTCTTC
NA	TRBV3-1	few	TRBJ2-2	CASSQKGTGELFF	TGTGCCAGCAGCCAAAAAGGCACCGGGGAGCTGTTTTTT
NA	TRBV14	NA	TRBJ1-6	CASSQDLGTTNSPLHF	TGTGCCAGCAGCCAAGATTTGGGGACGACTAATTCACCCCTCCACTTT
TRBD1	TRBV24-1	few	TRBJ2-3	CATSDFDRGTDTQYF	TGTGCCACCAGTGATTTTGACAGGGGCACAGATACGCAGTATTTT
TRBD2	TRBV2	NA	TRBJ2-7	CASTPQASGRTPFSYEQYF	TGTGCCAGCACGCCCCAGGCTAGCGGGAGAACCCCTTTCTCCTACGAGCAGTACTTC
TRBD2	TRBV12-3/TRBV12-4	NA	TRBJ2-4	CASSTLAGEDIQYF	TGTGCCAGCAGCACACTAGCGGGAGAAGACATTCAGTACTTC
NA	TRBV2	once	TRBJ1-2	CAGSEARRVGYTF	TGTGCCGGCAGTGAAGCGCGTCGGGTTGGCTACACCTTC
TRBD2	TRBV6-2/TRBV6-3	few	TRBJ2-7	CASSPRNPGLASYEQYF	TGTGCCAGCAGTCCTCGGAATCCGGGACTAGCTAGCTACGAGCAGTACTTC
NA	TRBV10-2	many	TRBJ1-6	CASASGGLPLHF	TGCGCCAGCGCCTCCGGGGGACTACCCCTCCACTTT
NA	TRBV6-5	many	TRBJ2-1	CASSYSRAREQFF	TGTGCCAGCAGTTACTCAAGGGCGCGGGAGCAGTTCTTC
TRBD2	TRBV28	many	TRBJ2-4	CASSLSAWDGRNIQYF	TGTGCCAGCAGTTTAAGCGCATGGGACGGGAGGAACATTCAGTACTTC
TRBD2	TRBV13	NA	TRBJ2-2	CASSPRLAGGNGELFF	TGTGCCAGCAGCCCCCGGCTAGCGGGAGGTAACGGGGAGCTGTTTTTT
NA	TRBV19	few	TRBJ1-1	CASSILGTEAFF	TGTGCCAGTAGTATACTGGGCACTGAAGCTTTCTTT
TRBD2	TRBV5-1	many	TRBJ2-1	CASSSTSGANEQFF	TGCGCCAGCAGCTCAACTAGCGGAGCCAATGAGCAGTTCTTC
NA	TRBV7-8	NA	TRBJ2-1	CASSLDRPASSYNEQFF	TGTGCCAGCAGCTTAGACCGGCCGGCAAGCTCCTACAACGAGCAGTTCTTC
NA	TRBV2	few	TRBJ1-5	CASGAGGAQPQHF	TGTGCCAGCGGCGCGGGGGGCGCTCAGCCCCAGCATTTT
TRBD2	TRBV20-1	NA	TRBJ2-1	CSATPTLAGGPSSYNEQFF	TGCAGTGCTACCCCAACCTTAGCGGGGGGCCCGAGCTCCTACAATGAGCAGTTCTTC
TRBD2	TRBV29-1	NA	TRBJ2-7	CSVGGDEQYF	TGCAGCGTGGGAGGGGACGAGCAGTACTTC
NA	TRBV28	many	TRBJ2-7	CASSLGHGEQYF	TGTGCCAGCAGTTTAGGGCACGGAGAGCAGTACTTC
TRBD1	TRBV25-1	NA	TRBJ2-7	CASSEGDRGLGNEQYF	TGTGCCAGCAGTGAAGGGGACAGGGGTCTAGGGAACGAGCAGTACTTC
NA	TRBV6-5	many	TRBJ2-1	CASSSWVHNEQFF	TGTGCCAGCAGCTCGTGGGTCCACAATGAGCAGTTCTTC
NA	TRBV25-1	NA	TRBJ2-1	CASRASWEINEQFF	TGTGCCAGCAGAGCTAGCTGGGAGATCAATGAGCAGTTCTTC
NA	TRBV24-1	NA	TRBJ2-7	CATKAFWTLSYEQYF	TGTGCCACCAAGGCCTTTTGGACCTTGTCCTACGAGCAGTACTTC
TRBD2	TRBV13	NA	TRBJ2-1	CASSFSGTSGGDNEQFF	TGTGCCAGCAGCTTTTCCGGGACTAGCGGGGGGGATAATGAGCAGTTCTTC
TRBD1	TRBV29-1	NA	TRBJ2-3	CSVGQGAFADTQYF	TGCAGCGTTGGACAGGGGGCATTTGCAGATACGCAGTATTTT